These 23 T cell receptor beta chains originate from one sample sequenced in a study of graft-versus-host responses after intestinal transplantation (dated by TCRdb to 2020 to 2022). Receptor amplification or capture employed the immunoSEQ multiplex PCR assay. Not all clones reach the TCRdb copy of this immuneACCESS table, which keeps in-frame sequences only. Checked studies attribute under half of the gap to unresolved V genes and leave the rest unexplained. The sample table shows 85,000 to 100,000 clones, and 86% are seen once. The ten largest make up over 1.3% of the sample. Sequenced here: PBMCs, sampled 255 days after intestinal transplant. The receptors were gathered from a human patient who received an intestinal transplant, so some T cells may come from the graft donor.

The gene calls are TRBV5-6 and TRBJ2-3; D might be TRBD1 or TRBD2, each matching 5 bases. Germline V lookup: CDR1 SGHDT, CDR2 YYEEEE. The CDR3 length is 13 residues. Trimming removed 4 bases from V and 9 bases from J, with 15 bases in between. CDR3 in DNA: TGTGCCAGCAGCCTGGTCGAGGGGACCACGCAGTATTTT. Protein product: CASSLVEGTTQYF.

This chain joins TRBV4-1 and TRBJ2-5; 9 bases agree with TRBD2. Germline V lookup: CDR1 MGHRA, CDR2 YSYEKL. With V trimmed by 0 bases and J by 3 bases, 2 bases remained unmatched. This CDR3 spans 15 amino acids. The CDR3: CASSQEKRGEETQYF. The CDR3 bases are TGCGCCAGCAGCCAAGAGAAGCGGGGGGAAGAGACCCAGTACTTC.

This clone turned up a few times. This rearrangement joins TRBV2 to TRBJ1-4; D unclear. V lost 4 bases and J lost 6, with 21 bases in between. Germline CDR1 is SNHLY and CDR2 is FYNNEI. This CDR3 has 17 residues. The CDR3 DNA sequence: TGTGCCAGCAGTGCGTTGGGAAAGATGGACGGATATGAAAAACTGTTTTTT. Translated, it gives CASSALGKMDGYEKLFF.

The V gene is TRBV5-8, the J gene TRBJ2-7; 7 bases line up with TRBD2. The CDR3 sequence is 17 residues long. CDR1 and CDR2 from the germline V gene are SGHTS and YDEGEE. V dropped 4 bases and J dropped 0; count of bases not matched to a gene: 13. CDR3 in amino acids: CASSPIGRALYSYEQYF. The CDR3 DNA follows: TGTGCCAGCAGCCCCATAGGGAGGGCACTCTACTCCTACGAGCAGTACTTC. Full variable domain (remainder filled in from reference TRBV5-8 and TRBJ2-7): EAGVTQSPTHLIKTRGQQATLRCSPISGHTSVYWYQQALGLGLQFLLWYDEGEERNRGNFPPRFSGRQFPNYSSELNVNALELEDSALYLCASSPIGRALYSYEQYFGPGTRLTVT.

The genes are TRBV6-5 and TRBJ1-6, with D possibly being TRBD1 (5 bases). In germline, CDR1 is MNHEY, CDR2 SVGAGI. The CDR3 length is 15 residues. V lost 2 bases and J 7 bases, leaving 12 bases between the germline ends. The CDR3 sequence is CASSYRTGPNSPLHF. As DNA, the CDR3 is TGTGCCAGCAGTTACCGAACAGGACCGAATTCACCCCTCCACTTT.

The rearrangement joins TRBV29-1 to TRBJ2-1; 8 bases are a match to TRBD2. Germline V CDR1 and CDR2: SQVTM, ANQGSEA. V lost 4 bases and J lost 1; bases outside the gene matches: 3. The CDR3 sequence is 14 residues long. The CDR3: CSVGAGGSYNEQFF. The CDR3 coding sequence is TGCAGCGTTGGGGCGGGAGGTTCCTACAATGAGCAGTTCTTC.

J is TRBJ2-7 and V is TRBV6-6, with 8 bases fitting TRBD1. This CDR3 has 13 amino acids. Germline assignment: CDR1 MNHNY and CDR2 SVGAGI (reference sequence). J was trimmed by 6 bases and V by 5 bases; bases with no gene match: 6. Written as DNA, the CDR3 is TGTGCCAGCAGTCCGGACAGGGTCGGCGAGCAGTACGTC. It translates to CASSPDRVGEQYV.

V is TRBV28 and J is TRBJ2-7, with TRBD2 identical over 7 bases. CDR1 is MDHEN, CDR2 SYDVKM, per germline. Germline trimming cut 5 bases from V and 2 bases from J; bases unmatched to any gene: 9. The CDR3 extends over 15 amino acids. The CDR3 is CASSTIGRATYEQYV. The DNA for the CDR3 is TGTGCCAGCAGTACCATTGGGAGGGCCACCTACGAGCAGTACGTC.

The chain uses TRBV7-8 and TRBJ2-2; D gene unclear. Germline lookup yields CDR1 SGHVS and CDR2 FQNEAQ. V was cut by 4 bases and J by 1 base, with 10 bases left in between. The CDR3 spans 15 residues. The CDR3 is CASSWTLENTGELFF. The CDR3 DNA reads as TGTGCCAGCAGCTGGACCCTCGAGAACACCGGGGAGCTGTTTTTT.

The V gene is TRBV10-3, the J gene TRBJ1-2; D call uncertain. Trimming took 8 bases from V and 4 from J, leaving 14 bases between them. The CDR3 runs 13 residues. CDR1 and CDR2 from the germline V gene are ENHRY and SYGVKD. The CDR3 DNA sequence: TGTGCCATCGGTATCCCGGGGAGCTATGGCTACACCTTC. It specifies CAIGIPGSYGYTF.

With respect to this clone: Other nucleotide sequences in the sample specify the same CDR3. The rearrangement links TRBV28 to TRBJ1-6; 8 nucleotides agree with TRBD1. The germline CDR1 and CDR2 sequences are MDHEN and SYDVKM. The J segment lost 6 bases and the V segment lost 2 bases, leaving 3 bases of the junction unmatched. CDR3 length: 15 amino acids. Here the CDR3 DNA reads TGTGCCAGCAGTTTAGGAGACAGGGGTAATTCACCCCTCCACTTT. This gives the protein CASSLGDRGNSPLHF. The complete variable domain, with remaining parts taken from reference TRBV28 and TRBJ1-6, reads DVKVTQSSRYLVKRTGEKVFLECVQDMDHENMFWYRQDPGLGLRLIYFSYDVKMKEKGDIPEGYSVSREKKERFSLILESASTNQTSMYLCASSLGDRGNSPLHFGNGTRLTVT.

The sample holds a few counts of this clone. The chain is built from TRBV6-1 and TRBJ2-1, with D possibly TRBD1 on 5 matching bases. The CDR3 spans 15 residues. V was pared by 2 bases and J by 5 bases, with 13 bases between. Germline CDR1 reads MNHNS; CDR2 reads SASEGT. The CDR3 coding sequence is TGTGCCAGCAGTGAACGAGAGTGGGGCAACAATGAGCAGTTCTTC. Protein product: CASSEREWGNNEQFF.

This clone was recorded only once. This chain connects TRBV4-1 to TRBJ2-3; 7 bases agree with TRBD1. There are 16 residues in the CDR3. V was pared by 3 bases and J by 3 bases, with 9 bases of the junction left unmatched. Germline CDR1 and CDR2: MGHRA and YSYEKL. CDR3 sequence (DNA): TGCGCCAGCAGCCAGGCAGGGGGAGAGGGGACAGATACGCAGTATTTT. Its translation is CASSQAGGEGTDTQYF.

The chain uses TRBV4-1 and TRBJ2-7, with D perhaps TRBD1 (7 bases). The length of the CDR3 is 15 residues. The V gene lost 3 bases and the J gene lost 0 bases, with 12 bases spanning the gap. The germline V gene encodes CDR1 MGHRA and CDR2 YSYEKL. The CDR3 sequence: CASSHAGQSSYEQYF. The CDR3 DNA reads as TGCGCCAGCAGCCATGCGGGACAGAGCTCCTACGAGCAGTACTTC.

Remarks on this clone: The junction shows a germline mismatch at one end, possibly a read error. The J gene is TRBJ1-5, the V gene TRBV20-1, with 10 bases aligning to TRBD1. This CDR3 has 11 residues. Germline V CDR1 and CDR2: DFQATT, SNEGSKA (reference sequence). CDR3 residues: CSARLGTGVFF. Here the CDR3 DNA reads TGCAGTGCTAGATTAGGGACAGGGGTTTTTTTT.

The chain joins TRBV4-1 to TRBJ1-2; weak D call: TRBD1 (5 bases). The germline gives CDR1 MGHRA, CDR2 YSYEKL. V shed 5 bases and J shed 4 bases, with 23 bases lying between them. The CDR3 length is 17 residues. The DNA of the CDR3 is TGCGCCAGCAGCAGATTGGCGCAATGGGGACGGGCCTATGGCTACACCTTC. Its translation is CASSRLAQWGRAYGYTF.

The chain has TRBV28 and TRBJ1-1, with 9 bases fitting TRBD1. The CDR3 consists of 15 residues. Germline CDR1 is MDHEN and CDR2 is SYDVKM. J gave up 4 bases and V 6 bases, and 9 bases lay outside the gene matches. CDR3 loop: CASRLTGGASTEAFF. Written as DNA, the CDR3 is TGTGCCAGCAGACTTACAGGGGGCGCGAGCACTGAAGCTTTCTTT.

The chain recombines TRBV28 with TRBJ1-5; TRBD1 might be the D (6 bases). Germline CDR1 is MDHEN and CDR2 is SYDVKM. V dropped 8 bases and J dropped 2 bases, with 10 bases sitting between them. The CDR3 length is 13 residues. The CDR3 DNA reads as TGTGCCAGCTTTAACAGGGGCAATCAGCCCCAGCATTTT. Translation gives CASFNRGNQPQHF.

This clone was found once. In nucleotides, the CDR3 is TGTGCCTGCGGGACAGGGGGCATGGTCAATCAGCCCCAGCATTTT. It is translated as CACGTGGMVNQPQHF. The V gene is TRBV19, the J gene TRBJ1-5; TRBD1 matches 12 bases. CDR3 length: 15 residues. Germline lookup yields CDR1 LNHDA and CDR2 SQIVND (reference sequence). With 11 bases clipped from V and 3 bases from J, the junction kept 8 bases outside the gene matches.

V gene TRBV7-8 combines with J gene TRBJ1-3; no reliable D call. From germline, CDR1 is SGHVS and CDR2 FQNEAQ. The CDR3 totals 17 residues. V was pared by 1 base and J by 3 bases, with 16 bases between. Here the CDR3 reads CASSLDSDGTIGNTIYF. In nucleotides, the CDR3 is TGTGCCAGCAGCTTAGATTCGGACGGTACTATTGGAAACACCATATATTTT.

This sequence joins TRBV27 and TRBJ2-7; D may be TRBD1 (5 bases). Germline V CDR1 and CDR2: MNHEY, SMNVEV (reference sequence). V gave up 6 bases and J gave up 2 bases, with 5 bases separating them. The CDR3 consists of 11 residues. The CDR3 DNA reads as TGTGCCAGCAGGGACACCTACGAGCAGTACTTC. Encoded protein: CASRDTYEQYF.

V is TRBV4-1 and J is TRBJ1-5; no definite D call. This CDR3 has 15 residues. The V gene lost 4 bases and the J gene lost 5 bases, with 15 bases spanning the gap. Germline V gives CDR1 MGHRA, CDR2 YSYEKL. DNA for the CDR3: TGCGCCAGCAGCCCCGGGGTGTTAGGCGATCAGCCCCAGCATTTT. Translated: CASSPGVLGDQPQHF.

V is TRBV25-1 and J is TRBJ2-1; TRBD2 agrees at 8 bases. The CDR3 consists of 13 residues. Germline loops: CDR1 MGHDK, CDR2 SYGVNS. Trimming cost V 5 bases and J 9 bases; bases outside gene matches: 6. In nucleotides, the CDR3 is TGTGCCAGCAGTCCCCGGGGGGGGATTGAGCAGTTCTTC. Encoded protein: CASSPRGGIEQFF.